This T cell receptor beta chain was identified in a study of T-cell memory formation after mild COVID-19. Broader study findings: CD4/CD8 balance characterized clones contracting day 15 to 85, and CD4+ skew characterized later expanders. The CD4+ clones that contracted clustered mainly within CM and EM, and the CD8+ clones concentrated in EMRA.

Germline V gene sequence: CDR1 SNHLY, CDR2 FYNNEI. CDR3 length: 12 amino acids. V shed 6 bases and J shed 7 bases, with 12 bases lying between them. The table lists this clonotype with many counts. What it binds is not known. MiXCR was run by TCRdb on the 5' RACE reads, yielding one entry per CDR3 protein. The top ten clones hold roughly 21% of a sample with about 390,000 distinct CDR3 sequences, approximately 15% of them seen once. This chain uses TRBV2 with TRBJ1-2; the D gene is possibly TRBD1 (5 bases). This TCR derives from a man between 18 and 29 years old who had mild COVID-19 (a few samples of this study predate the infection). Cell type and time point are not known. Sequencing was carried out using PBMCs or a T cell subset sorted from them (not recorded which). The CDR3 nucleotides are TGTGCCAGCAGGGGACGAGCTGTTGGCTACACCTTC. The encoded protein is CASRGRAVGYTF.